These T cell receptor beta chains were read from a single sample in a study of PD-1 blockade in classical Hodgkin lymphoma. Clones were sequenced by immunoSEQ multiplex PCR, and TCRdb holds only the in-frame ones, with some missing. This sample has over 85,000 clones, with roughly 91% found just once. This sample comprised peripheral blood mononuclear cells (PBMCs), obtained before the fourth cycle of nivolumab. The receptors originated from a human donor with classical Hodgkin lymphoma. Each CDR3 is given with its conserved first and last residue. The order of the fields is J gene, clone size, V gene, D gene, CDR3 DNA, CDR3 protein. A D gene is named only where the DNA matches it firmly. The listing skips clone size in some rows; elsewhere it reads once, few, many or a size class.

TRBJ1-2 | few | TRBV6-5 | TRBD1 | TGTGCCAGCAGCTCTGGGACAGACTATGGCTACACCTTC | CASSSGTDYGYTF
TRBJ2-5 | NA | TRBV5-6 | TRBD2 | TGTGCCAGCAGCTTGGCGCTAGCGGGAGGCGAGACCCAGTACTTC | CASSLALAGGETQYF
TRBJ2-7 | NA | TRBV25-1 | NA | TGTGCCAGCAGCCTTCCAGGGTTCCACGAGCAGTACTTC | CASSLPGFHEQYF
TRBJ2-6 | NA | TRBV19 | NA | TGTGCCAGTAGTATAGCTACCCTAACCCTCTCTGGGGCCAACGTCCTGACTTTC | CASSIATLTLSGANVLTF
TRBJ2-7 | NA | TRBV28 | NA | TGTGCCAGCAGTTTACGGCGGGATGGCAGAAACGAGCAGTACTTC | CASSLRRDGRNEQYF
TRBJ1-2 | NA | TRBV9 | NA | TGTGCCAGCAGCGCCCCCATGGGTGGGTCGAACTATGGCTACACCTTC | CASSAPMGGSNYGYTF
TRBJ2-5 | NA | TRBV7-3 | TRBD2 | TGTGCCAGCAGCCCAATAGCGGGAGAGGGAGAAGAGACCCAGTACTTC | CASSPIAGEGEETQYF
TRBJ1-1 | NA | TRBV27 | TRBD1 | TGTGCCAGCAGTCCCCTGACAGGGAGGGGGACTGAAGCTTTCTTT | CASSPLTGRGTEAFF
TRBJ2-1 | NA | TRBV7-6 | NA | TGTGCCAGCAGCTTATGGAGGGGCTTTAACAATGAGCAGTTCTTC | CASSLWRGFNNEQFF
TRBJ2-6 | NA | TRBV4-1 | TRBD1 | TGCGCCAGCAGCCAAATTATGGCGGGGACAGGGGCTGGGGCCAACGTCCTGACTTTC | CASSQIMAGTGAGANVLTF
TRBJ2-4 | NA | TRBV10-3 | TRBD1 | TGTGCCATCAGTGAGTTTCCCACGACAGGGACGGCCAAAAACATTCAGTACTTC | CAISEFPTTGTAKNIQYF
TRBJ2-7 | NA | TRBV10-2 | NA | TGCGCCAGCAGGCAACTAACCGGGACTCAGACCTACGAGCAGTACTTC | CASRQLTGTQTYEQYF
TRBJ2-7 | NA | TRBV14 | TRBD2 | TGTGCCAGCAGCCAAGAAACCGGGAGGGCCCCCTACGAGCAGTACTTC | CASSQETGRAPYEQYF
TRBJ2-3 | NA | TRBV27 | TRBD2 | TGTGCCACCGCACCTCTACTAGCGGGGGGATCAGATACGCAGTATTTT | CATAPLLAGGSDTQYF
TRBJ1-5 | NA | TRBV29-1 | NA | TGCAGCGTTGGTCAGCCCAATCAGCCCCAGCATTTT | CSVGQPNQPQHF
TRBJ2-1 | NA | TRBV7-9 | TRBD2 | TGTGCCAGCAGCTTACGGACTAGCGGGACGGGGAATGAGCAGTTCTTC | CASSLRTSGTGNEQFF
TRBJ2-1 | NA | TRBV29-1 | TRBD1 | TGCAGCGTCGCCGGGACAGCGGAGGTAGGGGAGCAGTTCTTC | CSVAGTAEVGEQFF
TRBJ1-2 | NA | TRBV7-9 | NA | TGTGCCAGCAGCTTAACCGGGACAAGGTTAGCTAACTATGGCTACACCTTC | CASSLTGTRLANYGYTF
TRBJ1-5 | NA | TRBV27 | NA | TGTGCCAGCAGTCCCGGGGACTTCAATCAGCCCCAGCATTTT | CASSPGDFNQPQHF
TRBJ2-7 | NA | TRBV15 | TRBD2 | TGTGCCACCAGCAGAAAAGGGACTAGCGGGAAGCTTGGCGAGCAGTACTTC | CATSRKGTSGKLGEQYF
TRBJ1-5 | NA | TRBV27 | NA | TGTGCCAGCAGTTTATCGGGGGAGAGCAATCAGCCCCAGCATTTT | CASSLSGESNQPQHF
TRBJ1-1 | NA | TRBV19 | NA | TGTGCCAGTAGGACCGACGGCCCTGAAGCTTTCTTT | CASRTDGPEAFF
TRBJ1-6 | NA | TRBV4-1 | TRBD1 | TGCGCCAGCAGCGTCCGACAGGGGAATTCACCCCTCCACTTT | CASSVRQGNSPLHF
TRBJ2-5 | NA | TRBV6-5 | NA | TGTGCCACGGCGGGGCAGGAAGCCCTTCAAGAGACCCAGTACTTC | CATAGQEALQETQYF
TRBJ2-1 | NA | TRBV7-3 | NA | TGTGCCAGCAGCTTCGTCCGGACCCCTTTCGGGGCCAATGAGCAGTTCTTC | CASSFVRTPFGANEQFF
TRBJ2-7 | NA | TRBV5-8 | NA | TGTGCCAGCAGCTTGGGGGCCCGTCTAGCGAGTACGTTC | CASSLGARLASTF
TRBJ2-3 | NA | TRBV9 | NA | TGTGCCAGCAGCGTAGAGACCGCAGATACGCAGTATTTT | CASSVETADTQYF
TRBJ2-2 | NA | TRBV9 | TRBD1 | TGTGCCAGCAGCGTAGGACGACAGGGTGCCGGGGAGCTGTTTTTT | CASSVGRQGAGELFF
TRBJ2-5 | NA | TRBV6-5 | TRBD1 | TGTGCCAGCAGTTACTCGGGACAGGGGGCTTGGTACTTC | CASSYSGQGAWYF
TRBJ2-2 | once | TRBV7-6 | TRBD1 | TGTGCCAGCAGCAGCCGACAGGGCGCCTTCGCGAACACCGGGGAGCTGTTTTTT | CASSSRQGAFANTGELFF
TRBJ1-1 | NA | TRBV7-7 | NA | TGTGCTAGCAGCCCGATCTTGAACACTGAAGCTTTCTTT | CASSPILNTEAFF
TRBJ1-5 | NA | TRBV29-1 | NA | TGCAGCGTTGCATCTGGGGGCGATGGCAATCAGCCCCAGCATTTT | CSVASGGDGNQPQHF
TRBJ1-5 | NA | TRBV30 | TRBD1 | TGTGCCTGGAGCTGGGGACAGGGGGCGACCCGCGGCCAGCCCCAGCATTTT | CAWSWGQGATRGQPQHF
TRBJ2-7 | once | TRBV5-1 | TRBD1 | TGCGCCAGCAGACTCACTACGGGACAGAGCTACGAGCAGTACTTC | CASRLTTGQSYEQYF
TRBJ2-2 | NA | TRBV19 | TRBD1 | TGTGCCAGTAGCCCTCTCCAGGGGGCGCGGACCGGGGAGCTGTTTTTT | CASSPLQGARTGELFF
TRBJ2-2 | NA | TRBV6-1 | NA | TGTGCCAGCAGGCCGACAGGGAACACCGGGGAGCTGTTTTTT | CASRPTGNTGELFF
TRBJ2-3 | NA | TRBV9 | NA | TGTGCCAGCAGGGCGGGGTCGTGGGGCACAGATACGCAGTATTTT | CASRAGSWGTDTQYF
TRBJ2-1 | NA | TRBV19 | NA | TGTGCCAGTAGTAGCCGAACGGACGGAGGAAGGGGTGCTGAGCAGTTCTTC | CASSSRTDGGRGAEQFF
TRBJ2-1 | NA | TRBV5-1 | TRBD2 | TGCGCCAGCACGCGACTAGCGGGAAACAATGAGCAGTTCTTC | CASTRLAGNNEQFF
TRBJ2-6 | NA | TRBV5-1 | NA | TGCGCCAGCAGCTTTCGGGGCTCACAGGGCCCTGGGGCCAACGTCCTGACTTTC | CASSFRGSQGPGANVLTF
TRBJ1-1 | NA | TRBV5-6 | NA | TGTGCCAGCAGCTTGGTTTCCTACCGCTATGAAGCTTTCTTT | CASSLVSYRYEAFF
TRBJ2-7 | NA | TRBV18 | NA | TGTGCCAGCTCAGGGCTCGAAGATTTCTACGAGCAGTACTTC | CASSGLEDFYEQYF